The 9 T cell receptor beta chains presented below share a single source sample, sequenced in a study of blood T cells in healthy people across ages. Then a second PCR, running about 6 to 11 cycles, was carried out with a sample-barcoded 5' primer and a J-beta primer mix. MiXCR, applied by TCRdb to the 5' RACE reads, yields one record per CDR3 protein. The repertoire holds about 800,000 distinct CDR3 sequences, roughly 60% seen once, with roughly 22% in the top ten. The source material was blood. The receptors shown here come from a man under 40 in good health.

In its sample, this clonotype was seen a few times. The chain uses TRBV28 and TRBJ2-5; 8 positions match TRBD1. TRBJ2-7 matches the DNA end more closely, so the J call is doubtful. Germline-derived CDR1 and CDR2 are MDHEN and SYDVKM. The CDR3 has 15 amino acids. This CDR3 reads CASRGQALGDYEQYF. DNA for the CDR3: TGTGCCAGCAGGGGACAGGCCCTGGGGGACTACGAGCAGTACTTC.

CDR3 protein: CASSFDPGQGGSPLHF. Written as DNA, the CDR3 is TGTGCCAGCAGCTTCGACCCGGGACAGGGAGGTTCACCCCTCCACTTT. This chain links TRBV7-2 with TRBJ1-6, with 9 bases aligning to TRBD1. J gave up 9 bases and V 3 bases, and 9 bases lay outside the gene matches. CDR3 length: 16 amino acids. Germline CDR1 is SGHTA and CDR2 is FQGNSA.

The genes are TRBV12-3 or TRBV12-4 and TRBJ1-5, with 9 bases that match TRBD1. The CDR3 contains 14 residues. Trimming cost V 1 base and J 9 bases; bases outside gene matches: 4. The DNA for the CDR3 is TGTGCCAGCAGTTTAGACAGGGGGCACTGGCCCCAGCATTTT. It yields the protein CASSLDRGHWPQHF.

The rearrangement joins TRBV6-6 to TRBJ1-5; TRBD1 is a possible D gene (5 bases). The CDR3 has 14 amino acids. CDR1 and CDR2 (germline): MNHNY, SVGAGI (reference sequence). The V end was cut by 5 bases, the J end by 1 base, with 9 bases between. CDR3 protein: CASSGTASNQPQHF. In DNA, the CDR3 is TGTGCCAGCAGTGGGACCGCGAGCAATCAGCCCCAGCATTTT.

This clonotype has a handful of counts. The J gene is TRBJ2-7, the V gene TRBV29-1; possible D gene TRBD1, 6 bases. Trimming took 4 bases from V and 2 from J, leaving 18 bases between them. The CDR3 contains 15 residues. Germline CDR1 reads SQVTM; CDR2 reads ANQGSEA. The CDR3 bases are TGCAGCGTTGTCCCGACAGGCGAACCCACCTACGAGCAGTACTTC. It codes for CSVVPTGEPTYEQYF.

The rearrangement links TRBV29-1 to TRBJ1-1; perhaps TRBD1 as D (5 bases). Germline CDR1 reads SQVTM; CDR2 reads ANQGSEA. The CDR3 is made up of 14 amino acids. The germline V and J ends were trimmed by 8 bases and 3 bases, with 19 bases remaining between them. CDR3 bases: TGCAGCCCAACCCTTGCGGGGCACCACACTGAAGCTTTCTTT. The encoded protein is CSPTLAGHHTEAFF.

This clonotype showed up just a few times. V and J are TRBV20-1 and TRBJ1-2; the D is unclear. CDR1 and CDR2 (germline): DFQATT, SNEGSKA (reference sequence). Trimming left V 0 bases short and J 6 bases short, with 11 bases between. The CDR3 contains 13 residues. CDR3 in DNA: TGCAGTGCTAGAGATTTCTGGCGAAATGGCTACACCTTC. Its protein product is CSARDFWRNGYTF.

The gene calls are TRBV20-1 and TRBJ2-3; D not resolved. The V end was cut by 2 bases, the J end by 0 bases, with 9 bases between. Germline lookup yields CDR1 DFQATT and CDR2 SNEGSKA (reference sequence). This CDR3 region has 14 residues. CDR3 amino acids: CSARIGPSTDTQYF. The CDR3 nucleotides read TGCAGTGCTAGAATCGGCCCTAGCACAGATACGCAGTATTTT.

This clonotype was picked up many times. One end of the junction fails to match germline, which may point to a read error. The chain recombines TRBV7-2 with TRBJ1-2; no reliable D call. The CDR3 runs to 12 residues. CDR1 is SGHTA, CDR2 FQGNSA, per germline. As DNA, the CDR3 is TGTGCCAGCAGTTTAGGGCAGTATGGCTACACCTTC. Its protein is CASSLGQYGYTF.